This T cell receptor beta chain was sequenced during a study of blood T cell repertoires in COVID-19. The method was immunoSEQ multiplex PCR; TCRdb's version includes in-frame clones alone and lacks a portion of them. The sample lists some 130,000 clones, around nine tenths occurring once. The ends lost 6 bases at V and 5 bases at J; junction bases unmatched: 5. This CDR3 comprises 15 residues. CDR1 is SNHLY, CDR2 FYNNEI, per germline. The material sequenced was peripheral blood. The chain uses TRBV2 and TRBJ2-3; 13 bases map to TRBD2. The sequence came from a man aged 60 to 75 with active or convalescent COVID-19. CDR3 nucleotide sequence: TGTGCCAGCAGCGGGACTAGCGGGGTTCAAGATACGCAGTATTTT. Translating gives CASSGTSGVQDTQYF.